This T cell receptor (beta chain) was captured by sequencing in a study of OX40 agonist ivuxolimab in advanced cancers. A note on the overall study: Ivuxolimab was a fully human IgG2 agonistic monoclonal antibody targeting the costimulatory receptor OX40 (CD134). Patients were allowed to have had prior anti-PD-1, anti-PD-L1 or anti-CTLA-4 therapy, and around 41% of the dose-escalation patients had previously received checkpoint inhibitors. The dose-escalation cohort was about 83% male with a mean age of around 62 years, ranging from about 20 to 80. The paper covers the monotherapy dose-escalation part of the phase I ivuxolimab trial, which included N ≈ 50 patients. Partial responses occurred in three dose-escalation patients, of whom one had hepatocellular carcinoma and two had cutaneous melanoma. Peripheral TCRbeta sequencing aimed to test whether ivuxolimab altered TCR sequence diversity and caused clonal T-cell expansion. Intravenous ivuxolimab was administered to patients every 2 weeks at six dose levels: 0.01, 0.1, 0.3, 1.5, 3 and 10 mg/kg. Of the roughly 52 patients in dose escalation, 19 had hepatocellular carcinoma, some 15 had melanoma, 9 had renal cell carcinoma and 9 had head and neck cancer.

This clone occurred once. The clone's antigen remains unknown. Per-base qualities were not stored, and no clone one base away is much larger. What the research found in general, with its limitations: At doses from 0.1 to 3.0 mg/kg, clonal expansion was seen in both CD4+ and CD8+ blood T cells between baseline and week 6. Low levels of normalized T-cell clonal expansion were also shown by some nonresponding patients. Antigen specificity was not determined for the clonally expanded peripheral T cells. After ivuxolimab, more expanded clones were found on average in CD8+ T cells than in CD4+ T cells. Partial responders in the 0.1-3.0 mg/kg groups had among the lowest normalized peripheral clonal expansion, especially among CD8+ T cells.

V is reduced by 4 bases and J by 2 bases, leaving a spacing of 17 bases between them. According to the germline V gene (reference sequence), CDR1 reads MNHEY and CDR2 reads SMNVEV. The CDR3 sequence holds 16 residues, the cysteine and phenylalanine included. The read is trimmed to its CDR3 DNA, 48 bases read in frame from base 1. Patients with a history of autoimmune disease or receiving systemic immunosuppression were excluded from the trial. Peripheral blood for TCR sequencing was drawn from every dose cohort at baseline, at cycle 4 day 1 and at cycle 7 day 1. The samples were drawn from a first-in-human, open-label, multicenter phase I dose-escalation trial of ivuxolimab. Adults with locally advanced or metastatic melanoma, renal cell carcinoma, hepatocellular carcinoma or head and neck squamous cell carcinoma were enrolled in the trial. Before TCR sequencing, CD4+ T cells and CD8+ T cells were sorted from peripheral blood as separate populations.

To sequence the TCRbeta CDR3 region, genomic DNA was isolated from the sorted cells. The immunoSEQ Assay was used to sequence the TCRbeta CDR3 regions. The immuneACCESS repertoire file appears here via TCRdb, limited to in-frame rearrangements. These files lack a portion of the clones; in checked studies, under half of the deficit traces to unresolved V genes, and the cause of the others is not known. This sample is represented by 50,000 to 55,000 clones; about 80% of them were singletons. The ten most abundant clones make up 3.9% of the sample. This receptor chain uses TRBV27 and TRBJ2-5; the D gene is perhaps TRBD1, on 6 matching bases. Sequencing used CD4+ or CD8+ T cells sorted from blood, obtained in a trial of the OX40 agonist ivuxolimab. This sequence was found in an adult with an advanced solid tumor such as melanoma, head and neck, liver or kidney cancer. The CDR3 reads as follows: CASSSLALGGQETQYF. The nucleotides are TGTGCCAGCAGTTCCTTGGCCCTAGGGGGACAAGAGACCCAGTACTTC.